The T cell receptor (beta chain) under discussion was sequenced for a study of CD8+ T cells in alopecia areata. RNA was isolated and reverse transcribed to cDNA, the sequencing template. The data were produced by immunoSEQ multiplex PCR, yet TCRdb's version contains in-frame clones alone and is incomplete. This sample has 150,000 to 200,000 clones, with roughly 70% found just once. Lesional scalp tissue (obtained by punch biopsy) and peripheral blood were collected from alopecia areata patients. Trimming took off 9 bases at V and 4 bases at J, with 12 bases between the two ends. The length of the CDR3 is 12 residues. Germline V CDR1 and CDR2: LNHDA, SQIVND (reference sequence).

The clonotype comes from a human donor with alopecia areata. This chain connects TRBV19 to TRBJ1-1; D perhaps matches TRBD1 (5 bases). The specimen comprised CD8+ T cells sorted from blood, sampled at week 0. The DNA of the CDR3 is TGTGCCAGCCGTCTGGGGGGCACTGAAGCTTTCTTT. It specifies CASRLGGTEAFF. Together with reference TRBV19 and TRBJ1-1, the CDR3 gives the full variable domain: DGGITQSPKYLFRKEGQNVTLSCEQNLNHDAMYWYRQDPGQGLRLIYYSQIVNDFQKGDIAEGYSVSREKKESFPLTVTSAQKNPTAFYLCASRLGGTEAFFGQGTRLTVV.